This entry lists 23 T cell receptor beta chains sequenced from one sample in a study of OX40 agonist ivuxolimab in advanced cancers. TCRdb keeps only in-frame clones here, not all; method: immunoSEQ multiplex PCR. The sample holds just under 80,000 clones, roughly 81% seen once. Sequences were derived from CD4+ or CD8+ T cells sorted from blood, sampled in a trial of the OX40 agonist ivuxolimab. The receptor source for this set is an adult with an advanced solid tumor such as melanoma, head and neck, liver or kidney cancer.

This chain connects TRBV7-2 to TRBJ1-2; D is unclear. Germline V gives CDR1 SGHTA, CDR2 FQGNSA. The CDR3 spans 14 residues. Trimming stripped 4 bases from V and 3 bases from J, with 12 bases between. CDR3 residues: CASSSRPHDYGYTF. The CDR3 DNA is TGTGCCAGCAGCTCACGTCCCCATGACTATGGCTACACCTTC.

The chain carries TRBV5-4 and TRBJ2-7; 13 bases are a match to TRBD2. This CDR3 has 17 amino acids. The germline gives CDR1 SGHNT, CDR2 YYREEE (reference sequence). Losses at the gene ends were 3 bases for V and 0 bases for J; bases not matched to a gene: 6. The DNA of the CDR3 is TGTGCCAGCAGCTCCTTAGGACTAGCGGGGGTCTCCTACGAGCAGTACTTC. It specifies CASSSLGLAGVSYEQYF.

V and J are TRBV2 and TRBJ1-1; no clear D. The CDR3 loop spans 11 amino acids. In germline, CDR1 is SNHLY, CDR2 FYNNEI. V was pared by 4 bases and J by 10 bases, with 10 bases between. This CDR3 reads CASSVGGRAFF. The CDR3 coding sequence is TGTGCCAGCAGTGTGGGCGGACGAGCTTTCTTT.

The chain combines TRBV25-1 with TRBJ1-6, with D uncertain. V was pared by 8 bases and J by 0 bases, with 8 bases between. The CDR3 loop spans 14 amino acids. Per the germline V gene, CDR1 is MGHDK and CDR2 is SYGVNS. DNA of the CDR3: TGTGCCAGCTCCGACGTCTCCTATAATTCACCCCTCCACTTT. Translating it yields CASSDVSYNSPLHF.

The J gene is TRBJ1-5, the V gene TRBV18, with 8 bases fitting TRBD1. The ends lost 4 bases at V and 5 bases at J; junction bases unmatched: 4. Germline-derived CDR1 and CDR2 are KGHSH and LQKENI. CDR3 size: 14 residues. CDR3 sequence reads: CASSQDRVYQPQHF. CDR3 bases: TGTGCCAGCTCACAGGACAGGGTATATCAGCCCCAGCATTTT. The complete variable domain, with remaining parts taken from reference TRBV18 and TRBJ1-5, reads NAGVMQNPRHLVRRRGQEARLRCSPMKGHSHVYWYRQLPEEGLKFMVYLQKENIIDESGMPKERFSAEFPKEGPSILRIQQVVRGDSAAYFCASSQDRVYQPQHFGDGTRLSIL.

The V gene is TRBV29-1, the J gene TRBJ2-1; 9 bases are a match to TRBD1. V lost 7 bases and J lost 7; bases outside the gene matches: 8. The germline V gene has CDR1 SQVTM and CDR2 ANQGSEA. CDR3 size: 13 residues. The CDR3: CSADKTGGNEQFF. The DNA for the CDR3 is TGCAGCGCAGATAAGACAGGGGGAAATGAGCAGTTCTTC.

This chain connects TRBV11-2 to TRBJ2-2; D is unresolved. Looked up from germline, CDR1 is SGHAT and CDR2 is FQNNGV. V lost 1 base and J lost 1, with 7 bases in between. The length of the CDR3 is 15 residues. The CDR3 loop is CASSLGDMNTGELFF. The CDR3 DNA reads as TGTGCCAGCAGCTTAGGAGACATGAACACCGGGGAGCTGTTTTTT.

The rearrangement uses TRBV2 and TRBJ1-1, with 11 positions matching TRBD1. CDR3 length: 14 residues. V dropped 6 bases and J dropped 4; count of bases not matched to a gene: 4. Germline assignment: CDR1 SNHLY and CDR2 FYNNEI. The CDR3 loop is CASSRTGGITEAFF. CDR3 sequence (DNA): TGTGCCAGCAGCCGGACAGGGGGCATCACTGAAGCTTTCTTT.

This clone was seen repeatedly, ten times or more. The genes are TRBV5-4 and TRBJ2-1, with a tentative D call TRBD1 (5 bases). CDR1 and CDR2 (germline): SGHNT, YYREEE (reference sequence). The CDR3 contains 15 residues. V lost 2 bases and J 7 bases, leaving 16 bases between the germline ends. The CDR3 reads CASSFLDQGSNEQFF. Here the CDR3 DNA reads TGTGCCAGCAGCTTCCTCGACCAGGGTAGTAATGAGCAGTTCTTC.

CDR3 in amino acids: CASSRQGPLQANYGYTF. CDR3 nucleotide sequence: TGCGCCAGCAGCCGACAGGGTCCCCTTCAAGCTAACTATGGCTACACCTTC. The chain couples TRBV4-1 to TRBJ1-2; 7 positions match TRBD1. V shed 4 bases, J shed 0 bases, and the junction held 11 bases outside the gene matches. The length of the CDR3 is 17 residues. The germline V gene has CDR1 MGHRA and CDR2 YSYEKL.

The chain employs TRBV9 and TRBJ1-1; D is unclear. Germline CDR1 is SGDLS and CDR2 is YYNGEE. V was pared by 4 bases and J by 4 bases, with 14 bases between. CDR3 size: 14 residues. CDR3 DNA: TGTGCCAGCAGCCCCCGGAAGGGTGGCACTGAAGCTTTCTTT. The encoded protein is CASSPRKGGTEAFF. Full variable domain (remainder filled in from reference TRBV9 and TRBJ1-1): DSGVTQTPKHLITATGQRVTLRCSPRSGDLSVYWYQQSLDQGLQFLIQYYNGEERAKGNILERFSAQQFPDLHSELNLSSLELGDSALYFCASSPRKGGTEAFFGQGTRLTVV.

The chain couples TRBV11-2 to TRBJ2-7; TRBD1 aligns across 9 bases. The CDR3 extends over 15 amino acids. The V gene's germline CDR1 is SGHAT and CDR2 FQNNGV. The V and J ends lost 5 bases and 5 bases, in that order; junction bases with no gene match: 10. As DNA, the CDR3 is TGTGCCAGCAGCGCCCGACCCGGGACAGGGAACGAGCAGTACTTC. Encoded protein: CASSARPGTGNEQYF.

The chain employs TRBV5-1 and TRBJ2-5; D might be TRBD1 (6 bases). Trimming removed 0 bases from V and 4 bases from J, with 13 bases in between. CDR1 is SGHRS and CDR2 is YFSETQ in the germline V gene. This CDR3 has 15 amino acids. CDR3 residues: CASSLGPARGETQYF. The CDR3 DNA is TGCGCCAGCAGCTTGGGACCAGCCAGGGGAGAGACCCAGTACTTC.

The chain joins TRBV7-2 to TRBJ2-7; TRBD2 matches 7 bases. V lost 2 bases, J lost 3 bases, and 16 bases stayed unmatched. The CDR3 sequence is 18 residues long. Looked up from germline, CDR1 is SGHTA and CDR2 is FQGNSA. DNA for the CDR3: TGTGCCAGCAGCTTATATCCCCAGCGGGGCGGGGGATTCTACGAGCAGTACTTC. This sequence encodes CASSLYPQRGGGFYEQYF.

This clone appeared a single time. V gene TRBV7-8 combines with J gene TRBJ1-2, with a possible D match to TRBD1 (5 bases). The ends were cut back, 0 bases at V and 2 bases at J, with 7 bases in the middle. This CDR3 region has 14 residues. Germline lookup yields CDR1 SGHVS and CDR2 FQNEAQ. The CDR3 loop is CASSLAGGNYGYTF. In nucleotides, the CDR3 is TGTGCCAGCAGCTTAGCGGGGGGGAACTATGGCTACACCTTC.

The chain employs TRBV19 and TRBJ1-5; a weak D match, TRBD1 (5 bases). The length of the CDR3 is 17 residues. V lost 11 bases to trimming and J lost 0 bases, with 23 bases between them. Germline loops: CDR1 LNHDA, CDR2 SQIVND (reference sequence). For the CDR3, the DNA is TGTGCCTCCAGTACCTCCCGCGGGGGGAGTAGCAATCAGCCCCAGCATTTT. Translation gives CASSTSRGGSSNQPQHF.

V is TRBV19 and J is TRBJ2-7; D possibly corresponds to TRBD2 (6 bases). V was clipped by 3 bases and J by 4 bases, with 19 bases between them. CDR3 length: 16 amino acids. Germline CDR1 is LNHDA and CDR2 is SQIVND (reference sequence). This chain's CDR3 is CASSIKEGRGQYEQYF. CDR3 DNA: TGTGCCAGTAGTATCAAGGAGGGGCGAGGGCAATACGAGCAGTACTTC.

V is TRBV7-2 and J is TRBJ1-5, with D perhaps TRBD1 (5 bases). Germline CDR1 is SGHTA and CDR2 is FQGNSA. V was clipped by 1 base and J by 7 bases, with 11 bases between them. The CDR3 contains 14 residues. CDR3 nucleotide sequence: TGTGCCAGCAGCTTAGAGGTAGGGGAACAGCCCCAGCATTTT. Translating gives CASSLEVGEQPQHF.

The chain uses TRBV9 and TRBJ1-2, with no clear D. V was trimmed by 0 bases and J by 4 bases, leaving 7 bases between them. This CDR3 is built from 13 residues. The germline V gene has CDR1 SGDLS and CDR2 YYNGEE. The CDR3 loop reads CASSVAQSYGYTF. The DNA of the CDR3 is TGTGCCAGCAGCGTAGCTCAGTCCTATGGCTACACCTTC.

The chain recombines TRBV11-2 with TRBJ2-7; the D gene could be TRBD1 or TRBD2 (5 bases each). The V gene lost 7 bases and the J gene lost 12 bases, with 19 bases spanning the gap. The CDR3 spans 12 residues. Germline loops: CDR1 SGHAT, CDR2 FQNNGV. The CDR3 sequence is CASTTGPPSWYF. The DNA of the CDR3 is TGTGCCAGCACTACGGGGCCCCCCTCCTGGTACTTC. Using reference TRBV11-2 and TRBJ2-7 for the parts outside the CDR3, the full variable domain is EAGVAQSPRYKIIEKRQSVAFWCNPISGHATLYWYQQILGQGPKLLIQFQNNGVVDDSQLPKDRFSAERLKGVDSTLKIQPAKLEDSAVYLCASTTGPPSWYFGPGTRLTVT.

This clone was counted between two and nine times. V is TRBV7-2 and J is TRBJ1-6; D not certain. V was clipped by 0 bases and J by 14 bases, with 14 bases between them. Germline V gene lookup returns CDR1 SGHTA and CDR2 FQGNSA. The length of the CDR3 is 14 residues. CDR3 protein: CASSLAIQVRALHF. CDR3 nucleotides: TGTGCCAGCAGCTTAGCGATCCAGGTCCGGGCCCTCCACTTT.

This clone is a singleton in its sample. This chain joins TRBV7-2 and TRBJ2-5; 9 nucleotides match TRBD1. The CDR3 length is 18 residues. Germline CDR1 SGHTA, CDR2 FQGNSA. Trimming took 0 bases from V and 3 from J; bases not matched to a gene: 11. The CDR3 is CASSLARLTGGKKETQYF. CDR3 nucleotide sequence: TGTGCCAGCAGCTTAGCGCGTTTAACAGGGGGCAAAAAAGAGACCCAGTACTTC.

The chain joins TRBV28 to TRBJ2-3; TRBD1 aligns across 8 bases. The CDR3 extends over 16 amino acids. Germline V gene data show CDR1 as MDHEN and CDR2 as SYDVKM. V lost 6 bases to trimming and J lost 0 bases; unmatched junction nucleotides: 8. This chain's CDR3 is CASSPGGRLSTDTQYF. The CDR3 nucleotides are TGTGCCAGCAGCCCAGGGGGCAGACTTAGCACAGATACGCAGTATTTT.